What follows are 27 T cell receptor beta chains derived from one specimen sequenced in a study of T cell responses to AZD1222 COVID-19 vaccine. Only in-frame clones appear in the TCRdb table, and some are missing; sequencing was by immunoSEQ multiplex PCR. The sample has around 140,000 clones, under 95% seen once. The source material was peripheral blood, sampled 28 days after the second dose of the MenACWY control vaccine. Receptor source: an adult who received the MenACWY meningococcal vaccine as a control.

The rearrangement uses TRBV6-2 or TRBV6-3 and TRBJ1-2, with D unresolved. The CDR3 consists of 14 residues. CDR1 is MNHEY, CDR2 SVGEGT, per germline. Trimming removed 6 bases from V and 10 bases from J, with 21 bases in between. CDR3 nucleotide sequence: TGTGCCAGCAGCGCCGACCGGGTCCGGGTCCCCTACACCTTC. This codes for CASSADRVRVPYTF.

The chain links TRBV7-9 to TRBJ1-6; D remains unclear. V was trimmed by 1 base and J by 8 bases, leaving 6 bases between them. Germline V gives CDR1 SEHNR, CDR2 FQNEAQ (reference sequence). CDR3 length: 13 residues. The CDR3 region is CASSLEEDSPLHF. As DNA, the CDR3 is TGTGCCAGCAGCTTAGAGGAGGATTCACCCCTCCACTTT.

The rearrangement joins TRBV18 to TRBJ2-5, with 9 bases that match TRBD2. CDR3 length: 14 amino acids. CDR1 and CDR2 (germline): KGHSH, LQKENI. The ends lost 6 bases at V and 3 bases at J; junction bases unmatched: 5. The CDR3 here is CASSALAGKETQYF. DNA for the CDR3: TGTGCCAGCTCGGCGCTAGCGGGGAAAGAGACCCAGTACTTC.

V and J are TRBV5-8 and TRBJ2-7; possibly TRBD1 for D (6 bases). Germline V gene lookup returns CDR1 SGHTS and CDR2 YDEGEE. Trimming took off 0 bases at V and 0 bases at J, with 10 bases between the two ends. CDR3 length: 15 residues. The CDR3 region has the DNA TGTGCCAGCAGCTTGGCAGGGGTAAACTCCTACGAGCAGTACTTC. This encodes CASSLAGVNSYEQYF.

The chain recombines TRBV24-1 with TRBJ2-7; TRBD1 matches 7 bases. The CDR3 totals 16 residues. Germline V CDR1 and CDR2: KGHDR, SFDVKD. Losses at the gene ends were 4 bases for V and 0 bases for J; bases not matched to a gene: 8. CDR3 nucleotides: TGTGCCACCAGTGACCGACGGACAGGATCCTCCTACGAGCAGTACTTC. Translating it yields CATSDRRTGSSYEQYF.

CDR3 sequence: CASSLDGYEQYF. DNA of the CDR3: TGTGCCAGCAGCTTGGACGGCTACGAGCAGTACTTC. This sequence joins TRBV11-3 and TRBJ2-7; D remains unclear. V lost 3 bases and J 3 bases, leaving 6 bases between the germline ends. Germline values: CDR1 SGHNT, CDR2 YENEEA. The CDR3 runs to 12 residues.

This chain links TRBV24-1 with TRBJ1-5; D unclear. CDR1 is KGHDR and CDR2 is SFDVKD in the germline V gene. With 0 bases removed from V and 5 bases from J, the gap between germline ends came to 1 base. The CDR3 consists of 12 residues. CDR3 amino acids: CATSDLHQPQHF. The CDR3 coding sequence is TGTGCCACCAGTGATTTGCATCAGCCCCAGCATTTT.

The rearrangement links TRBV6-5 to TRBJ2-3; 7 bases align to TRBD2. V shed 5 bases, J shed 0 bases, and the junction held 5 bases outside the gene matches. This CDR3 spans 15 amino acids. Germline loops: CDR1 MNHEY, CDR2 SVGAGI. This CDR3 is CASSPSGSSTDTQYF. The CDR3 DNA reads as TGTGCCAGCAGTCCTAGCGGATCTAGCACAGATACGCAGTATTTT.

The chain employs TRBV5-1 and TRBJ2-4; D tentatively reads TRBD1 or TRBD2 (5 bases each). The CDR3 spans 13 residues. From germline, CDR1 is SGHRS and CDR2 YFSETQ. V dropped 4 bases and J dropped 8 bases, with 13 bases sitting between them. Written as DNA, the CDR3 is TGCGCCAGCAGCCGGGACGTTGGTGACATTCAGTACTTC. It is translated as CASSRDVGDIQYF. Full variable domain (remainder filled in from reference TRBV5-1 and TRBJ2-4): KAGVTQTPRYLIKTRGQQVTLSCSPISGHRSVSWYQQTPGQGLQFLFEYFSETQRNKGNFPGRFSGRQFSNSRSEMNVSTLELGDSALYLCASSRDVGDIQYFGAGTRLSVL.

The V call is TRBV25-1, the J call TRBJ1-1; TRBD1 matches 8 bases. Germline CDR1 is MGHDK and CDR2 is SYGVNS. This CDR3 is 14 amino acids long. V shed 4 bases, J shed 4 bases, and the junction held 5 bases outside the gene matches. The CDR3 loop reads CASSAYRGVTEAFF. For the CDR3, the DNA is TGTGCCAGCAGTGCCTACAGGGGGGTCACTGAAGCTTTCTTT.

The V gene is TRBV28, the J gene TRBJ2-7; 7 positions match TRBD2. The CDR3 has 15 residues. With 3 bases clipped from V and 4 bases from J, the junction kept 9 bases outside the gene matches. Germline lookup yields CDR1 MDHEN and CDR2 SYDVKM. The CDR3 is CASSFRGISGYEQYF. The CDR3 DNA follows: TGTGCCAGCAGTTTCCGGGGAATTAGCGGGTACGAGCAGTACTTC. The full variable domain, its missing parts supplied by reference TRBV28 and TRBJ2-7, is DVKVTQSSRYLVKRTGEKVFLECVQDMDHENMFWYRQDPGLGLRLIYFSYDVKMKEKGDIPEGYSVSREKKERFSLILESASTNQTSMYLCASSFRGISGYEQYFGPGTRLTVT.

Here the CDR3 reads CASSLTEFGETQYF. In nucleotides, the CDR3 is TGTGCCAGCAGCTTAACCGAATTTGGGGAGACCCAGTACTTC. The chain combines TRBV11-1 with TRBJ2-5; D call uncertain. The V gene's germline CDR1 is SGHAT and CDR2 FQDESV (reference sequence). Trimming pared 2 bases from V and 5 bases from J, leaving 12 bases between. The CDR3 is made up of 14 amino acids.

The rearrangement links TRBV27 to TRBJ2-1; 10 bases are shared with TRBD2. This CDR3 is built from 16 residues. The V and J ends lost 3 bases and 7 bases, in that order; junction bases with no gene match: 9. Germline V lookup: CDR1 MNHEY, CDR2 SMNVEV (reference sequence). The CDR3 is CASSLLASGSRNEQFF. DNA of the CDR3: TGTGCCAGCAGTTTGTTGGCTAGCGGGAGCAGGAATGAGCAGTTCTTC.

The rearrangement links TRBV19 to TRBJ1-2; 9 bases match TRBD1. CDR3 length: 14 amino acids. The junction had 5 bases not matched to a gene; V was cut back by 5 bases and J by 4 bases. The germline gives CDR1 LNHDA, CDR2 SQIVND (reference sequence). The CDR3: CASSATGGSYGYTF. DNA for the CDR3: TGTGCCAGTAGTGCGACAGGGGGAAGCTATGGCTACACCTTC. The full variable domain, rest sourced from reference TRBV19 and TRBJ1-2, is DGGITQSPKYLFRKEGQNVTLSCEQNLNHDAMYWYRQDPGQGLRLIYYSQIVNDFQKGDIAEGYSVSREKKESFPLTVTSAQKNPTAFYLCASSATGGSYGYTFGSGTRLTVV.

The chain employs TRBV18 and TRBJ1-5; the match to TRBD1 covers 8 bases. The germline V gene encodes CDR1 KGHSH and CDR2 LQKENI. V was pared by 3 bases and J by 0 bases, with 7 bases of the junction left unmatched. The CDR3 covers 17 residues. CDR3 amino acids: CASSPTGGQYSNQPQHF. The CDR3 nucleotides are TGTGCCAGCTCACCCACAGGGGGACAGTATAGCAATCAGCCCCAGCATTTT.

Here the CDR3 reads CASSPTSGVPYEQYF. The CDR3 nucleotides are TGTGCCAGCAGCCCCACTAGCGGGGTGCCCTACGAGCAGTACTTC. The gene calls are TRBV5-4 and TRBJ2-7; 10 bases are a match to TRBD2. This CDR3 comprises 15 residues. J lost 2 bases, V lost 4 bases, and 6 bases had no gene match. CDR1 and CDR2 from the germline V gene are SGHNT and YYREEE (reference sequence).

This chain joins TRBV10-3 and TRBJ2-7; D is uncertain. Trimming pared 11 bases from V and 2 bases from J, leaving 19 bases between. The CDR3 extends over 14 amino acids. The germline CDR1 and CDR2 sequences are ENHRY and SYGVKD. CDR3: CAPHTGRTTYEQYF. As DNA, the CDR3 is TGTGCCCCACACACCGGGCGAACTACCTACGAGCAGTACTTC.

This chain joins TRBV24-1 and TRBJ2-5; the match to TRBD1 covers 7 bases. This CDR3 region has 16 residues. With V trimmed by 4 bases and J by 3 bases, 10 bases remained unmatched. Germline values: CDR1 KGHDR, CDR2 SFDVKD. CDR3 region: CATSETMGTVKETQYF. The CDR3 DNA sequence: TGTGCCACCAGTGAAACAATGGGGACAGTAAAAGAGACCCAGTACTTC.

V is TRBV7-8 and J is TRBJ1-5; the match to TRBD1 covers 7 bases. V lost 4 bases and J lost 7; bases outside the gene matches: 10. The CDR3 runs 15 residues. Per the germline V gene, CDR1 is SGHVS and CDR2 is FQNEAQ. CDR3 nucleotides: TGTGCCAGCAGCTCTTACCAGGGGGGGGACCAGCCCCAGCATTTT. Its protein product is CASSSYQGGDQPQHF.

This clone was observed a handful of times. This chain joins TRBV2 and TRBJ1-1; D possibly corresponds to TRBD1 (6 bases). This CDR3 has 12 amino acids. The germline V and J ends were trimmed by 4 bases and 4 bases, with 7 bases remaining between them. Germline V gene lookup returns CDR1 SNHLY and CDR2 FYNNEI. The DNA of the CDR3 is TGTGCCAGCAGTGCCAGGGGCACTGAAGCTTTCTTT. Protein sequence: CASSARGTEAFF.

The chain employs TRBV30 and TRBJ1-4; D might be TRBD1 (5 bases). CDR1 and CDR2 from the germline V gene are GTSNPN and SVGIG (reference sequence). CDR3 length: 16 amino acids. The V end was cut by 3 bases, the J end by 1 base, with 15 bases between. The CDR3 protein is CAWRSREVGTNEKLFF. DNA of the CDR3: TGTGCCTGGAGATCCAGGGAAGTTGGAACTAATGAAAAACTGTTTTTT.

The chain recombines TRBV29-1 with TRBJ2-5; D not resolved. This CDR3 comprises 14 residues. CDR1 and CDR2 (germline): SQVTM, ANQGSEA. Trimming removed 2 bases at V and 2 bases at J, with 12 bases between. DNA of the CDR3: TGCAGCGTTGAACAGGTGGCAGGTCAAGAGACCCAGTACTTC. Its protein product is CSVEQVAGQETQYF. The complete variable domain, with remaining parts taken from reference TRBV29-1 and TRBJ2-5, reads SAVISQKPSRDICQRGTSLTIQCQVDSQVTMMFWYRQQPGQSLTLIATANQGSEATYESGFVIDKFPISRPNLTFSTLTVSNMSPEDSSIYLCSVEQVAGQETQYFGPGTRLLVL.

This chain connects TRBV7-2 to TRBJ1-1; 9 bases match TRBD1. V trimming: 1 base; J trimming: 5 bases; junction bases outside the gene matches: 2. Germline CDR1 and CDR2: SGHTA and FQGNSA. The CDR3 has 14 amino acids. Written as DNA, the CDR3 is TGTGCCAGCAGCTTAGACAGGGGGCGGACTGAAGCTTTCTTT. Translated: CASSLDRGRTEAFF.

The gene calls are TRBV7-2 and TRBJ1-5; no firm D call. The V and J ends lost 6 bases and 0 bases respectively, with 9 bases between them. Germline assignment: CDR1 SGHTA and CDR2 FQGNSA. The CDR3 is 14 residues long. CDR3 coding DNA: TGTGCCAGCAGGAGTAGTTATAGCAATCAGCCCCAGCATTTT. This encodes CASRSSYSNQPQHF.

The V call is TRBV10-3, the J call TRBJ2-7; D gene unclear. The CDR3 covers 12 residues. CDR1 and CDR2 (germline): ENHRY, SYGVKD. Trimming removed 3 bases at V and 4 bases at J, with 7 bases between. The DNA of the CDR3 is TGTGCCATCAGTGACACACGGTACGAGCAGTACTTC. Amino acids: CAISDTRYEQYF.

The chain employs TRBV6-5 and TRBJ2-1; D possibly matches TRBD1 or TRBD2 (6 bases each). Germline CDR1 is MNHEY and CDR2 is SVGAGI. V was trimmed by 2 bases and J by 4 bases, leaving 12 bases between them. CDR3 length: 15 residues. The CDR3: CASSYGGPLYNEQFF. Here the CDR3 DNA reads TGTGCCAGCAGTTACGGGGGGCCTTTATACAATGAGCAGTTCTTC.

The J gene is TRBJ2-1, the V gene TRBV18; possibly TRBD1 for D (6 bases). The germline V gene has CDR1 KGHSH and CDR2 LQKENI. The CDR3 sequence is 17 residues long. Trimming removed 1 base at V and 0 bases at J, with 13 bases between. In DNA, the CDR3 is TGTGCCAGCTCACCACAGGACAGCGGCAACTCCTACAATGAGCAGTTCTTC. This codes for CASSPQDSGNSYNEQFF.